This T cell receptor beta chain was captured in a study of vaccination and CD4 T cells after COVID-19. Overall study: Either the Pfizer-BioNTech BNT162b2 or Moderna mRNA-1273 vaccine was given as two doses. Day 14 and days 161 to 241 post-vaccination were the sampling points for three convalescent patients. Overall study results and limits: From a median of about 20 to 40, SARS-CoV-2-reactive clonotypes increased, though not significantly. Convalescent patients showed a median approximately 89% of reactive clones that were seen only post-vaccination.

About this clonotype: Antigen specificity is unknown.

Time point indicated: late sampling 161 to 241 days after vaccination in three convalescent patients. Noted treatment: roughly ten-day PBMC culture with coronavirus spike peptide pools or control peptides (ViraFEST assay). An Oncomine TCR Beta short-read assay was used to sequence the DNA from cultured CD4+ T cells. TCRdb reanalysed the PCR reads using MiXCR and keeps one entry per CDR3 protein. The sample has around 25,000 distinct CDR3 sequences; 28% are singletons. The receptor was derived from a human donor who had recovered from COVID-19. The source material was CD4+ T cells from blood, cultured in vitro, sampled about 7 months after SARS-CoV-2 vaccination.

The CDR3 spells CSASSGGGLFF. The CDR3 bases are TGCAGTGCTAGTTCCGGGGGCGGACTGTTTTTT. The V gene is TRBV20-1, the J gene TRBJ1-4, with TRBD1 as a possible D gene (6 bases). V dropped 3 bases and J dropped 13 bases, with 12 bases sitting between them. Germline-derived CDR1 and CDR2 are DFQATT and SNEGSKA (reference sequence). This CDR3 contains 11 residues.